One sample yielded the 3 T cell receptor beta chains listed below, sequenced in a study of Ad26.COV2.S vaccination and SARS-CoV-2 variants. The assay was immunoSEQ multiplex PCR, and TCRdb's table has in-frame clones only and misses some. In the table there are 300,000 to 450,000 clones, roughly 85% of which are singletons. Documented treatment: roughly 19 received Ad26.COV2.S at low or high dose, single or two shots; roughly five received placebo; per-sample allocation not given. Repertoires come from day 63 after the first vaccine or placebo injection. The starting material was peripheral blood, obtained in a trial of Ad26.COV2.S vaccine versus placebo. All receptors derive from a person aged 18-65 years who received the Ad26.COV2.S COVID-19 vaccine or a placebo.

The chain links TRBV7-2 to TRBJ1-5; D call uncertain. Germline CDR1 is SGHTA and CDR2 is FQGNSA. This CDR3 spans 13 amino acids. The V gene lost 10 bases and the J gene lost 0 bases, with 10 bases spanning the gap. This CDR3 reads CATRRDSNQPQHF. The CDR3 DNA reads as TGTGCCACCCGCCGAGATAGCAATCAGCCCCAGCATTTT.

The rearrangement uses TRBV28 and TRBJ2-1; 9 bases map to TRBD2. Germline V lookup: CDR1 MDHEN, CDR2 SYDVKM. Germline trimming cut 2 bases from V and 3 bases from J; bases unmatched to any gene: 2. The CDR3 consists of 15 residues. CDR3 sequence reads: CASSLIAGDYNEQFF. Written as DNA, the CDR3 is TGTGCCAGCAGTTTAATAGCGGGAGACTACAATGAGCAGTTCTTC.

The chain links TRBV10-1 to TRBJ1-1; D is unresolved. Trimming took 1 base from V and 1 from J, leaving 13 bases between them. The germline gives CDR1 WNHNN, CDR2 SYGVQD (reference sequence). The CDR3 runs 16 residues. The CDR3 here is CASSEFQTPANTEAFF. The CDR3 nucleotides read TGCGCCAGCAGTGAGTTTCAGACACCGGCGAACACTGAAGCTTTCTTT.